These T cell receptor beta chains were read from a single sample in a study of T cells in Graves' hyperthyroidism and ophthalmopathy. TCRdb used MiXCR to reprocess the multiplex PCR reads, holding one entry per CDR3 protein. The sample carries a few hundred thousand distinct CDR3 sequences, about 45% recorded once. Sequencing was done on a sample of peripheral blood or thyroid tissue (not recorded which). The source of these receptors is a woman aged 18-30 years with Graves' hyperthyroidism. Each CDR3 is given with its conserved first and last residue. Each record gives: V gene, J gene, CDR3 protein.

V: TRBV27; J: TRBJ1-3; CDR3: CASREQGMVSGNTIYF
V: TRBV12-3/TRBV12-4; J: TRBJ1-2; CDR3: CASRKRGRYGYTF
V: TRBV29-1; J: TRBJ2-7; CDR3: CSVSGASRDLDEQYF
V: TRBV7-9; J: TRBJ1-1; CDR3: CASSLVLGLGTEAFF
V: TRBV7-8; J: TRBJ1-2; CDR3: CASSPRAWGNGYTF
V: TRBV19; J: TRBJ1-1; CDR3: CASNGAETTEAFF
V: TRBV12-3/TRBV12-4; J: TRBJ1-4; CDR3: CASSLDSGEKLFF
V: TRBV6-2/TRBV6-3; J: TRBJ2-5; CDR3: CASSYLGLHQETQYF
V: TRBV6-1; J: TRBJ1-5; CDR3: CASKWGPLGQPQHF
V: TRBV7-2; J: TRBJ1-5; CDR3: CASSKRDRVVQPQHF
V: TRBV7-9; J: TRBJ1-2; CDR3: CASSRRQGASYGYTF
V: TRBV4-1; J: TRBJ1-6; CDR3: CASSQDQLGRSNSPLHF
V: TRBV19; J: TRBJ2-5; CDR3: CASSIGLETGGETQYF
V: TRBV11-2; J: TRBJ1-2; CDR3: CASSLGGQGGYTF
V: TRBV7-9; J: TRBJ2-2; CDR3: CASSLVAGATGELFF
V: TRBV29-1; J: TRBJ1-5; CDR3: CSPNGLLYSNQPQHF
V: TRBV10-3; J: TRBJ1-1; CDR3: CAIRRTGTNTEAFF
V: TRBV12-3/TRBV12-4; J: TRBJ2-5; CDR3: CASGLKGQGETQYF
V: TRBV7-2; J: TRBJ1-1; CDR3: CASTLMNTEAFF
V: TRBV12-3/TRBV12-4; J: TRBJ2-7; CDR3: CASSPDAYERYF
V: TRBV28; J: TRBJ1-1; CDR3: CASSFNSARNSFF
V: TRBV5-1; J: TRBJ2-2; CDR3: CASSFIRGRVGELFF